The clone carrying this T cell receptor (beta chain) was seen a few times. The V end lost 0 bases, the J end lost 3 bases, and 9 bases lay between the germline ends. Germline V gene sequence: CDR1 SGHRS, CDR2 YFSETQ. This CDR3 region has 14 residues. This sample was included in a study of T-cell memory formation after mild COVID-19. One entry per CDR3 protein results from TCRdb running MiXCR on the 5' RACE reads. The sample records roughly 600,000 distinct CDR3 sequences, about 20% being singletons. This TCR was recovered from an adult woman who had mild COVID-19 (a few samples of this study predate the infection). Cell type and time point are not known. The rearrangement links TRBV5-1 to TRBJ2-5; D is unresolved. What was sequenced was PBMCs or a T cell subset sorted from them (not recorded which). The CDR3 reads CASSLAAGKETQYF. In DNA, the CDR3 is TGCGCCAGCAGCTTGGCCGCAGGAAAAGAGACCCAGTACTTC.